The 21 T cell receptor beta chains below were found in one sample sequenced in a study of a mutant IDH1 vaccine in newly diagnosed glioma. Assay used: immunoSEQ multiplex PCR; TCRdb lists only in-frame clones, some missing. The table lists some 67,000 clones, around 83% of them singletons, with approximately 4.3% in the top ten. Regarding time point: baseline, week 1 (first vaccination visit). Treatment indicated: pre-vaccination baseline after standard-of-care therapy. This specimen was peripheral blood mononuclear cells (PBMCs), taken from a glioma patient treated with radiotherapy, temozolomide or both. Every receptor here comes from a woman in her late teens or twenties with glioma. Some clones in this sample may be carry-over from other donors' samples.

The chain uses TRBV5-1 and TRBJ1-1; no firm D call. The CDR3 consists of 12 residues. The germline V gene has CDR1 SGHRS and CDR2 YFSETQ. The V gene lost 5 bases and the J gene lost 0 bases, with 5 bases spanning the gap. CDR3 region: CASRGMNTEAFF. The CDR3 DNA follows: TGCGCCAGCAGGGGAATGAACACTGAAGCTTTCTTT.

This rearrangement joins TRBV6-5 to TRBJ1-1; no clear D gene. From germline, CDR1 is MNHEY and CDR2 SVGAGI. CDR3 length equals 12 residues. V was shortened by 7 bases and J by 8 bases, with 14 bases between the two germline ends. The CDR3 DNA reads as TGTGCCAGCACCCCGCCCTTAGGGGAAGCTTTCTTT. It translates to CASTPPLGEAFF.

In this sample, this clone turned up a few times. The chain is built from TRBV5-5 and TRBJ1-5; perhaps TRBD1 as D (5 bases). From germline, CDR1 is SGHKS and CDR2 YYEKEE (reference sequence). The CDR3 loop spans 16 amino acids. Trimming removed 0 bases from V and 4 bases from J, with 14 bases in between. CDR3 amino acids: CASSLGVAGQNQPQHF. The CDR3 DNA reads TGTGCCAGCAGCTTGGGGGTGGCGGGGCAGAATCAGCCCCAGCATTTT.

The chain is built from TRBV7-9 and TRBJ2-7; 9 nucleotides match TRBD2. V shed 5 bases, J shed 1 base, and the junction held 3 bases outside the gene matches. The CDR3 has 14 amino acids. Germline values: CDR1 SEHNR, CDR2 FQNEAQ (reference sequence). Here the CDR3 DNA reads TGTGCCAGCAGCGAAAGCGGGAGGTCCTACGAGCAGTACTTC. This encodes CASSESGRSYEQYF.

V gene TRBV5-1 combines with J gene TRBJ1-3, with TRBD1 matching 8 bases. This CDR3 is built from 15 residues. The V gene end was trimmed by 4 bases and the J gene end by 3 bases; junction bases not matched to a gene: 6. Germline CDR1 reads SGHRS; CDR2 reads YFSETQ. CDR3: CASSPGDRLGNTIYF. CDR3 nucleotides: TGCGCCAGCAGCCCGGGGGACAGGCTTGGAAACACCATATATTTT. The full variable domain, in which reference TRBV5-1 and TRBJ1-3 provide the parts outside the CDR3, is KAGVTQTPRYLIKTRGQQVTLSCSPISGHRSVSWYQQTPGQGLQFLFEYFSETQRNKGNFPGRFSGRQFSNSRSEMNVSTLELGDSALYLCASSPGDRLGNTIYFGEGSWLTVV.

The CDR3 DNA follows: TGTGCCAGCAGCGGGGTCTGGGGCACAGATACGCAGTATTTT. This translates into CASSGVWGTDTQYF. The rearrangement joins TRBV4-2 to TRBJ2-3; D remains ambiguous. CDR1 LGHNA and CDR2 YNFKEQ come from the germline V gene. The CDR3 runs to 14 residues. With 5 bases removed from V and 1 base from J, the gap between germline ends came to 10 bases.

The rearrangement links TRBV10-3 to TRBJ2-2; D is unclear. Germline CDR1 reads ENHRY; CDR2 reads SYGVKD. V shed 2 bases and J shed 0 bases, with 1 base lying between them. The CDR3 contains 13 residues. The CDR3 protein is CAISEANTGELFF. For the CDR3, the DNA is TGTGCCATCAGTGAGGCGAACACCGGGGAGCTGTTTTTT.

This sequence joins TRBV5-1 and TRBJ2-5; D remains unclear. V was pared by 0 bases and J by 3 bases, with 18 bases between. The CDR3 covers 17 residues. In germline, CDR1 is SGHRS, CDR2 YFSETQ. DNA of the CDR3: TGCGCCAGCAGCTTGGCCCTAAGACACGGGTTAAAAGAGACCCAGTACTTC. Encoded protein: CASSLALRHGLKETQYF.

J is TRBJ2-7 and V is TRBV12-5, with 7 nucleotides matching TRBD2. Germline values: CDR1 LGHNT, CDR2 FRNRAP. V lost 7 bases, J lost 2 bases, and 5 bases stayed unmatched. This CDR3 is 13 amino acids long. CDR3 in amino acids: CASAWGGTYEQYF. DNA of the CDR3: TGTGCTAGTGCCTGGGGGGGAACCTACGAGCAGTACTTC.

The gene calls are TRBV7-2 and TRBJ1-4, with D unresolved. The V gene's germline CDR1 is SGHTA and CDR2 FQGNSA. The CDR3 spans 12 residues. V dropped 1 base and J dropped 8 bases, with 5 bases sitting between them. The CDR3 reads CASSLGREKLFF. The DNA of the CDR3 is TGTGCCAGCAGCTTAGGCCGAGAAAAACTGTTTTTT.

The chain's CDR3 is CASSYSTGYGYTF. In DNA, the CDR3 is TGTGCCAGCAGTTACTCTACAGGTTATGGCTACACCTTC. The gene calls are TRBV6-5 and TRBJ1-2, with D perhaps matching TRBD1 (5 bases). The germline CDR1 and CDR2 sequences are MNHEY and SVGAGI. Between the trimmed V and J ends, which lost 0 bases and 5 bases, there was a span of 7 bases. CDR3 length: 13 amino acids.

The gene calls are TRBV6-1 and TRBJ2-7, with TRBD1 identical over 11 bases. Per germline, CDR1 MNHNS and CDR2 SASEGT. CDR3 length: 14 residues. The ends lost 3 bases at V and 5 bases at J; junction bases unmatched: 3. As DNA, the CDR3 is TGTGCCAGCAGTGAGGACAGGGGGCGCCACGAGCAGTACTTC. Protein: CASSEDRGRHEQYF.

CDR3 in DNA: TGCGCCAGACAGACAGCCTTGAACTATGGCTACACCTTC. This sequence encodes CARQTALNYGYTF. The gene calls are TRBV10-1 and TRBJ1-2; D possibly corresponds to TRBD1 (5 bases). V lost 9 bases and J lost 2, with 13 bases in between. CDR1 is WNHNN, CDR2 SYGVQD, per germline (reference sequence). The CDR3 length is 13 residues.

The rearrangement joins TRBV9 to TRBJ2-6, with D possibly being TRBD1 (6 bases). The V gene's germline CDR1 is SGDLS and CDR2 YYNGEE. V was cut by 3 bases and J by 4 bases, with 14 bases left in between. CDR3 length equals 16 residues. The CDR3 DNA sequence: TGTGCCAGCAGCGGACAGGCCTCGGGGGGGGCCAACGTCCTGACTTTC. Encoded protein: CASSGQASGGANVLTF.

The gene calls are TRBV7-8 and TRBJ1-2; D is perhaps TRBD1 (6 bases). The CDR3 consists of 15 residues. Germline V gene lookup returns CDR1 SGHVS and CDR2 FQNEAQ. Trimming pared 5 bases from V and 4 bases from J, leaving 17 bases between. This CDR3 reads CASSRRTVPSYGYTF. The CDR3 nucleotides are TGTGCCAGCAGCCGGCGGACAGTTCCTTCCTATGGCTACACCTTC.

In this sample, this clone turned up once. This chain links TRBV2 with TRBJ1-5; D not certain. V was shortened by 8 bases and J by 2 bases, with 10 bases between the two germline ends. CDR3 length: 13 residues. From germline, CDR1 is SNHLY and CDR2 FYNNEI. CDR3 protein: CASERSRNQPQHF. The CDR3 DNA sequence: TGTGCCAGCGAACGGAGCCGCAATCAGCCCCAGCATTTT.

This clone was counted once. The V gene is TRBV18, the J gene TRBJ2-7, with 7 bases that match TRBD2. CDR1 and CDR2 from the germline V gene are KGHSH and LQKENI. The V segment lost 4 bases and the J segment 5 bases; nucleotides outside the gene matches: 5. The length of the CDR3 is 13 residues. The chain's CDR3 is CASSRGGLDEQYF. The CDR3 coding sequence is TGTGCCAGCTCACGGGGGGGGTTGGACGAGCAGTACTTC. Filled out from reference TRBV18 and TRBJ2-7, the complete variable domain reads NAGVMQNPRHLVRRRGQEARLRCSPMKGHSHVYWYRQLPEEGLKFMVYLQKENIIDESGMPKERFSAEFPKEGPSILRIQQVVRGDSAAYFCASSRGGLDEQYFGPGTRLTVT.

The rearrangement links TRBV9 to TRBJ2-1, with 7 bases fitting TRBD2. The CDR3 is made up of 15 amino acids. The V segment lost 3 bases and the J segment 4 bases; nucleotides outside the gene matches: 7. Germline CDR1 and CDR2: SGDLS and YYNGEE. The DNA for the CDR3 is TGTGCCAGCAGCGCCTCCGGGACTACTTACAATGAGCAGTTCTTC. Translated: CASSASGTTYNEQFF.

The chain links TRBV4-1 to TRBJ1-4; no clear D. Trimming left V 2 bases short and J 0 bases short, with 7 bases between. The CDR3 runs 15 residues. Germline loops: CDR1 MGHRA, CDR2 YSYEKL. CDR3 DNA sequence: TGCGCCAGCAGCCAATACACTACAACTAATGAAAAACTGTTTTTT. It translates to CASSQYTTTNEKLFF.

The chain links TRBV6-1 to TRBJ1-2; D not resolved. The V end lost 0 bases, the J end lost 8 bases, and 16 bases lay between the germline ends. CDR1 is MNHNS and CDR2 is SASEGT in the germline V gene. The CDR3 totals 15 residues. CDR3 coding DNA: TGTGCCAGCAGTGAAGCTACCGTGAAAACTAGGGGCTACACCTTC. This sequence encodes CASSEATVKTRGYTF.

V and J are TRBV6-5 and TRBJ1-1, with D hard to call. Trimming cost V 2 bases and J 2 bases, with 9 bases left between them. CDR3 size: 14 residues. The germline CDR1 and CDR2 sequences are MNHEY and SVGAGI. The CDR3 reads CASSYESDNTEAFF. DNA for the CDR3: TGTGCCAGCAGTTACGAGTCGGACAACACTGAAGCTTTCTTT.